These T cell receptor beta chains were read from a single sample in a study of T cells in localized non-small cell lung cancer. TCRdb keeps only in-frame clones here, not all; method: immunoSEQ multiplex PCR. Counted here are about 52,000 clones, about nine tenths occurring once; the ten biggest clones make up about a sixth. The specimen comprised peripheral blood, sampled before any cancer treatment. The receptors come from a male donor at least 60 years old with stage III squamous cell lung carcinoma. The CDR3 runs from the conserved cysteine through the conserved F or W. The D gene is left open where the match is weak. Size values are once, few and many counts, or a class for expanded clones, and some rows have none.

abundance	v_gene	d_gene	j_gene	CDR3aa	CDR3nt
.	TRBV28	.	TRBJ1-5	CASSFTMGSNQPQHF	TGTGCCAGCAGCTTTACCATGGGGAGCAATCAGCCCCAGCATTTT
.	TRBV20-1	.	TRBJ2-1	CSASRGHEQFF	TGCAGTGCTAGTCGGGGCCATGAGCAGTTCTTC
.	TRBV18	.	TRBJ2-3	CASSPLASDTDTQYF	TGTGCCAGCTCACCACTTGCTAGCGACACAGATACGCAGTATTTT
.	TRBV5-4	.	TRBJ1-2	CASTPGPRANYGYTF	TGTGCCAGCACCCCGGGACCTAGAGCTAACTATGGCTACACCTTC
.	TRBV5-8	.	TRBJ2-5	CASSRGGGTQYF	TGTGCCAGCAGCCGAGGGGGGGGGACCCAGTACTTC
.	TRBV28	.	TRBJ2-4	CASSSHKGGSIQYF	TGTGCCAGCAGTTCACATAAAGGGGGGAGCATTCAGTACTTC
.	TRBV2	.	TRBJ1-1	CASIYQGNTEAFF	TGTGCCAGCATTTACCAGGGGAACACTGAAGCTTTCTTT
.	TRBV7-3	TRBD1	TRBJ2-6	CASSSPGGAGANVLTF	TGTGCCAGCAGCTCCCCAGGGGGAGCAGGGGCCAACGTCCTGACTTTC
.	TRBV10-3	.	TRBJ1-5	CAISEGQGKDQPQHF	TGTGCCATCAGTGAGGGGCAGGGAAAGGATCAGCCCCAGCATTTT
once	TRBV11-1	.	TRBJ1-3	CASSLSTSGNTIYF	TGTGCCAGCAGCTTGAGCACCTCTGGAAACACCATATATTTT
.	TRBV19	.	TRBJ2-5	CASSIGVAGMMETQYF	TGTGCCAGTAGTATAGGGGTGGCAGGGATGATGGAGACCCAGTACTTC
.	TRBV11-2	.	TRBJ2-7	CASSNWAAYEQYF	TGTGCCAGCAGCAACTGGGCCGCCTACGAGCAGTACTTC